This T cell receptor (beta chain) was captured by sequencing in a study of T-cell memory formation after mild COVID-19. Overall study results and limits: Some clones that responded were present in memory (sampled pre-infection), which suggests cross-reactive memory joined. Second-wave clones reaching peak frequency on day 37 lacked confirmed SARS-CoV-2 specificity. CD4+ bias marked clones expanding day 15 to 37, unlike balanced contracting clones. CD8+ contracting clones occupied EMRA, while CD4+ ones occupied mainly CM and EM.

Using its own MiXCR run on the 5' RACE reads, TCRdb lists one record per CDR3 protein. The sample includes a few hundred thousand distinct CDR3 sequences, roughly 9.4% of them seen just once. The V end lost 6 bases, the J end lost 3 bases, and 12 bases lay between the germline ends. Germline V CDR1 and CDR2: WNHNN, SYGVQD (reference sequence). This CDR3 comprises 13 residues. With respect to this clonotype: Its antigen remains unknown.

Sequenced material: PBMCs or a T cell subset sorted from them (not recorded which). The rearrangement joins TRBV10-1 to TRBJ2-7; D uncertain. This receptor was taken from a young man who had mild COVID-19 (a few samples of this study predate the infection). Cell type and time point are not known. The CDR3, as DNA: TGCGCCAGCAGGGAGAGTGGTGACTACGAGCAGTACTTC. Amino acid sequence: CASRESGDYEQYF.